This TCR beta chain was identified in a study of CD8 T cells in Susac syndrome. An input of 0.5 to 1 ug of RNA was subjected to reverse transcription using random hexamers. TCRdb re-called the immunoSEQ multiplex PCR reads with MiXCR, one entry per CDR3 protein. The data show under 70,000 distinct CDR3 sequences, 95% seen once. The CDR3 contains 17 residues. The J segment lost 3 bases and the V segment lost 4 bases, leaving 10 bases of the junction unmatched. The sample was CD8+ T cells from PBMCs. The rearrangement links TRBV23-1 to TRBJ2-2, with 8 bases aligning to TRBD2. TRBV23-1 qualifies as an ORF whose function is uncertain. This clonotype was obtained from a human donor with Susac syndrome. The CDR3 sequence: CASSRARGLVHTGELFF. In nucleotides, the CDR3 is TGCGCCAGCAGTCGAGCGAGGGGACTAGTACACACCGGGGAGCTGTTTTTT.